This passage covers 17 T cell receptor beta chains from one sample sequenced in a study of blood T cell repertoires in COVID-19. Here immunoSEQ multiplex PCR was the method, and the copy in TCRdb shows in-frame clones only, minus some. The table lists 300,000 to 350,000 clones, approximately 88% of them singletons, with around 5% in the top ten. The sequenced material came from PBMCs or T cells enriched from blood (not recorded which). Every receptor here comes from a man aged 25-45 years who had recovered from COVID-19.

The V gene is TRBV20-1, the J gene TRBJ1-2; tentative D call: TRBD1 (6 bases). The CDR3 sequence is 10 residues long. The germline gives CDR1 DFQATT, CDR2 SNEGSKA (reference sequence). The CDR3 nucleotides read TGCAGCCCTAGGGGGAACGGCTACACCTTC. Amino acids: CSPRGNGYTF.

The CDR3 sequence: CASRLQVSGELFF. DNA for the CDR3: TGTGCCAGCAGACTACAGGTTTCCGGGGAGCTGTTTTTT. J is TRBJ2-2 and V is TRBV7-9, with TRBD1 as a possible D gene (5 bases). CDR3 length: 13 residues. V was cut by 6 bases and J by 6 bases, with 11 bases left in between. Germline V lookup: CDR1 SEHNR, CDR2 FQNEAQ (reference sequence). The whole variable domain, remainder taken from reference TRBV7-9 and TRBJ2-2, is DTGVSQNPRHKITKRGQNVTFRCDPISEHNRLYWYRQTLGQGPEFLTYFQNEAQLEKSRLLSDRFSAERPKGSFSTLEIQRTEQGDSAMYLCASRLQVSGELFFGEGSRLTVL.

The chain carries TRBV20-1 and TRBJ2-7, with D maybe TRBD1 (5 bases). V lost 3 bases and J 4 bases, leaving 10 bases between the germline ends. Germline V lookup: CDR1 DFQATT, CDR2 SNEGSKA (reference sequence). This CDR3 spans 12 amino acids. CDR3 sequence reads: CSASRQGYEQYF. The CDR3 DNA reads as TGCAGTGCTAGTAGGCAGGGTTACGAGCAGTACTTC.

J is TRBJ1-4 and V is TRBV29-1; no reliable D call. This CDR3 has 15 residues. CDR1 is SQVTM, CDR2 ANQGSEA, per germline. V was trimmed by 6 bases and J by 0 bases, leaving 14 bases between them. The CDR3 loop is CSVSTLLTTNEKLFF. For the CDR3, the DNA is TGCAGCGTCTCTACTCTTCTCACAACTAATGAAAAACTGTTTTTT.

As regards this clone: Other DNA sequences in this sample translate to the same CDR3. The DNA of the CDR3 is TGTGCCAGCAGTGACCTCTCCTACGAGCAGTACTTC. This codes for CASSDLSYEQYF. This chain connects TRBV2 to TRBJ2-7; D is ambiguous. Germline V gene lookup returns CDR1 SNHLY and CDR2 FYNNEI. The CDR3 has 12 residues. V was cut by 3 bases and J by 0 bases, with 3 bases left in between.

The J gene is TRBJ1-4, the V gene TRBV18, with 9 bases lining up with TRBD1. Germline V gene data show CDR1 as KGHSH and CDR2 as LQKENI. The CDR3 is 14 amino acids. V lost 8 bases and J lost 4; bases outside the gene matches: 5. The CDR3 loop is CASVTGGNNEKLFF. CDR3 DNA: TGTGCCAGCGTCACAGGGGGCAATAATGAAAAACTGTTTTTT.

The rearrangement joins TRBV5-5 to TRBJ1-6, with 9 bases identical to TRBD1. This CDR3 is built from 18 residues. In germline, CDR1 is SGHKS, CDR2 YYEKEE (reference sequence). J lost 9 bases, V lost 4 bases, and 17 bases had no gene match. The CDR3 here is CASSTPGQGRILGSPLHF. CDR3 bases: TGTGCCAGCAGCACGCCGGGACAGGGAAGAATCCTTGGTTCACCCCTCCACTTT.

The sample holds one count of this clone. The CDR3 DNA reads as TGCGCCAGCAGCCAAGTTACCCCGACAGGGGCGGTTACTGAAGCTTTCTTT. Its translation is CASSQVTPTGAVTEAFF. This chain links TRBV4-1 with TRBJ1-1; 8 nucleotides line up with TRBD1. This CDR3 comprises 17 residues. The junction had 12 bases not matched to a gene; V was cut back by 1 base and J by 5 bases. Per the germline V gene, CDR1 is MGHRA and CDR2 is YSYEKL.

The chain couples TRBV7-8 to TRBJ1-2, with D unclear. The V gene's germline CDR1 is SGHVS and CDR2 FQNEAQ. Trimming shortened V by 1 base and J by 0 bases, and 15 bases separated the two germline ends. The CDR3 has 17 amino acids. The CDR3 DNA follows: TGTGCCAGCAGCTTAGTAAGTTGGCGGCCGACTAACTATGGCTACACCTTC. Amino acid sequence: CASSLVSWRPTNYGYTF.

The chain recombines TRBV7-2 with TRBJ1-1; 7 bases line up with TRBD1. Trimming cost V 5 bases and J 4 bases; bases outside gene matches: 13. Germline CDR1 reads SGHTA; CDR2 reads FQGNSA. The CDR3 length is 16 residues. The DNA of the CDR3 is TGTGCCAGCAGCCAGAAGACAGGGTCTTTTGGCACTGAAGCTTTCTTT. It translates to CASSQKTGSFGTEAFF.

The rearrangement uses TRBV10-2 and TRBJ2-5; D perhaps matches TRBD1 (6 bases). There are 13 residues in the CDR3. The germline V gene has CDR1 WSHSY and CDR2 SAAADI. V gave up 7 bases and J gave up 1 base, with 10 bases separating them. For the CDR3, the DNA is TGCGCCAGCAAATTAGGGGGCCAAGAGACCCAGTACTTC. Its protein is CASKLGGQETQYF.

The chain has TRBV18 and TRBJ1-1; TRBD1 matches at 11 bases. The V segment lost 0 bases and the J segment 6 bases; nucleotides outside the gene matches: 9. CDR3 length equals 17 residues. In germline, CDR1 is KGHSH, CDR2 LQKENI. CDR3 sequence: CASSPPIGQGAHAEAFF. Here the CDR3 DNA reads TGTGCCAGCTCACCACCGATAGGACAGGGGGCTCACGCTGAAGCTTTCTTT.

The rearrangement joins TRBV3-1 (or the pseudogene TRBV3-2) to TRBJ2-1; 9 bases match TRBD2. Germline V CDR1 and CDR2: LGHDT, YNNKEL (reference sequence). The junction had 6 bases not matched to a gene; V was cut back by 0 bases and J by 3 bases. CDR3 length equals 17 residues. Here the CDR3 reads CASSQDGLARLYNEQFF. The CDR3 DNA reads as TGTGCCAGCAGCCAAGATGGACTAGCGAGACTCTACAATGAGCAGTTCTTC.

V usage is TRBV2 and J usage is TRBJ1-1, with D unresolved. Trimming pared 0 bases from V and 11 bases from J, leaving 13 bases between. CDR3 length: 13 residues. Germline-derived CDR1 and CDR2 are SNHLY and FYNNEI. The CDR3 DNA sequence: TGTGCCAGCAGTGAAGCCCCAGGTAGCGGGGCTTTCTTT. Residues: CASSEAPGSGAFF.

For the CDR3, the DNA is TGCAGCGTTGAGGAGAGGGTGAGGGGCTACACCTTC. Amino acids: CSVEERVRGYTF. This sequence joins TRBV29-1 and TRBJ1-2, with no clear D. V was cut by 3 bases and J by 8 bases, with 13 bases left in between. This CDR3 is built from 12 residues. Germline values: CDR1 SQVTM, CDR2 ANQGSEA. Combining the CDR3 with reference TRBV29-1 and TRBJ1-2 gives the whole variable domain SAVISQKPSRDICQRGTSLTIQCQVDSQVTMMFWYRQQPGQSLTLIATANQGSEATYESGFVIDKFPISRPNLTFSTLTVSNMSPEDSSIYLCSVEERVRGYTFGSGTRLTVV.

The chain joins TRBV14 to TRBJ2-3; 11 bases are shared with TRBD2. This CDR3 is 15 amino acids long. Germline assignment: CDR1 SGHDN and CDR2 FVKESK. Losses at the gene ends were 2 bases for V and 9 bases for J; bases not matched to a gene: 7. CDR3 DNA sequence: TGTGCCAGCAGCCAAATTAGCGGGGGGGCCGGCACGCAGTATTTT. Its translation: CASSQISGGAGTQYF. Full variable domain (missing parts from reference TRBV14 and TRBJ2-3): EAGVTQFPSHSVIEKGQTVTLRCDPISGHDNLYWYRRVMGKEIKFLLHFVKESKQDESGMPNNRFLAERTGGTYSTLKVQPAELEDSGVYFCASSQISGGAGTQYFGPGTRLTVL.

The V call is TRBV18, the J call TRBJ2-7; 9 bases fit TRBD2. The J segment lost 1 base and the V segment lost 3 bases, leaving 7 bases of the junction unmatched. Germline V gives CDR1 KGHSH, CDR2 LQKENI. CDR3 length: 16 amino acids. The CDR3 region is CASSPLAGGKSYEQYF. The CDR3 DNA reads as TGTGCCAGCTCACCCCTGGCGGGGGGGAAATCCTACGAGCAGTACTTC.